This TCR beta chain derives from a study of T cell responses to AZD1222 COVID-19 vaccine. Study results and limitations: At study baseline, merely more than 5 AZD1222 recipients were seropositive.

This clone has just one count. Its antigen is unknown. Profiling relied on immunoSEQ multiplex PCR, and the TCRdb table lists in-frame clones only, not all of them. The data contain about 130,000 clones, about 92% of them seen just once; the ten biggest clones take up 1.9%. The receptor's source is an adult in good health. The sequencing used peripheral blood, collected on day 0 of AZD1222 vaccination.

CDR3 residues: CASSGTGTGDTEAFF. The CDR3 DNA is TGTGCCAGCAGCGGGACCGGGACAGGGGACACTGAAGCTTTCTTT. V is TRBV9 and J is TRBJ1-1; 10 positions agree with TRBD1. The CDR3 loop spans 15 amino acids. After removal of 3 bases from V and 3 bases from J, the junction contained 5 bases not matched to a gene. The germline V gene encodes CDR1 SGDLS and CDR2 YYNGEE.